This T cell receptor (beta chain) derives from a study of blood T cell repertoires in COVID-19. Data came from immunoSEQ multiplex PCR; TCRdb stores just in-frame clones and leaves some out. The sample includes 200,000 or so clones, about 88% of them seen just once. Germline V lookup: CDR1 MNHEY, CDR2 SVGEGT. Between the trimmed V and J ends, which lost 6 bases and 2 bases, there was a span of 21 bases. The CDR3 totals 17 residues. The gene calls are TRBV6-2 or TRBV6-3 and TRBJ2-3, with D possibly being TRBD2 (7 bases). The source material was peripheral blood. This receptor was obtained from a man aged 40-55 years with active or convalescent COVID-19. The CDR3 DNA is TGTGCCAGCAGCCACGGACGGGGGCGGGGGTCCACAGATACGCAGTATTTT. Translation gives CASSHGRGRGSTDTQYF.